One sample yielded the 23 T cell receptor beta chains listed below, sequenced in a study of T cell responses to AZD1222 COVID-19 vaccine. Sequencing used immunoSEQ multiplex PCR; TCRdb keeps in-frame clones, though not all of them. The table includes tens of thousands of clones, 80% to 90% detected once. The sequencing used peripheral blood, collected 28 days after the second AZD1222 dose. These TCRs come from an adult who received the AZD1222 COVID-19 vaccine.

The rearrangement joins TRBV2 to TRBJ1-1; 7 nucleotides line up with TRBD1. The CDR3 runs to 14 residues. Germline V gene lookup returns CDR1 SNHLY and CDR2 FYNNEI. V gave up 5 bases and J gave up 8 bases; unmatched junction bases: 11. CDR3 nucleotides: TGTGCCAGCAGTCAAACCAACACAGGGGCCGAAGCTTTCTTT. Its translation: CASSQTNTGAEAFF.

This chain's CDR3 is CAITEGNTEAFF. The CDR3 nucleotides are TGTGCCATCACCGAGGGTAACACTGAAGCTTTCTTT. The chain combines TRBV10-3 with TRBJ1-1, with D hard to call. This CDR3 is 12 amino acids long. The V gene lost 7 bases and the J gene lost 2 bases, with 8 bases spanning the gap. CDR1 is ENHRY and CDR2 is SYGVKD in the germline V gene.

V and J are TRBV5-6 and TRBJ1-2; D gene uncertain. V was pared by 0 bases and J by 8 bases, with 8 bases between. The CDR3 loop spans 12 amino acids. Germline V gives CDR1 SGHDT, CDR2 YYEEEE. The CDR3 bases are TGTGCCAGCAGCTTGGTCATGGGCGGCTACACCTTC. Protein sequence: CASSLVMGGYTF.

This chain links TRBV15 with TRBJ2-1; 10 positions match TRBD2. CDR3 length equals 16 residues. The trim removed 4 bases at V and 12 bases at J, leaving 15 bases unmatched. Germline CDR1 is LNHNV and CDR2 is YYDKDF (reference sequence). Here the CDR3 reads CATSTPRGLAGERQFF. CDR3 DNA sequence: TGTGCCACCAGCACCCCCAGAGGGCTAGCGGGAGAACGGCAGTTCTTC.

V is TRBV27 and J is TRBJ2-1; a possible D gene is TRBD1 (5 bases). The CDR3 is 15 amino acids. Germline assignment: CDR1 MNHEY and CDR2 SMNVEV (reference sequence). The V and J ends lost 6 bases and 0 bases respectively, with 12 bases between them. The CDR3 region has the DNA TGTGCCAGCAGGCACAGGTCGAGCTCCTACAATGAGCAGTTCTTC. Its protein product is CASRHRSSSYNEQFF.

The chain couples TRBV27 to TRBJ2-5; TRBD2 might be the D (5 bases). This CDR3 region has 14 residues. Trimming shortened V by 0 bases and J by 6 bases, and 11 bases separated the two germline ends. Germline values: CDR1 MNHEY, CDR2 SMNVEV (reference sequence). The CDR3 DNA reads TGTGCCAGCAGTTTATCGCCGGGGAGTCAGACCCAGTACTTC. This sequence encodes CASSLSPGSQTQYF.

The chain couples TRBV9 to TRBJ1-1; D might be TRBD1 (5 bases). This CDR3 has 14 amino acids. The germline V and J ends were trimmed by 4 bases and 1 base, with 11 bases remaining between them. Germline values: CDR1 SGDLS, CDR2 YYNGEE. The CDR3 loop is CASSPGGTNTEAFF. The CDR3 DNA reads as TGTGCCAGCAGCCCTGGGGGGACGAACACTGAAGCTTTCTTT.

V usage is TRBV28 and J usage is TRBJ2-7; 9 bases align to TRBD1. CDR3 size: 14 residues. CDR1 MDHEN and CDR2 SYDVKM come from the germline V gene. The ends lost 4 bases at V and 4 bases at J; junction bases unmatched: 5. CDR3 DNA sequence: TGTGCCAGCAGTTCACAGGGGGCTAAATACGAGCAGTACTTC. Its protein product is CASSSQGAKYEQYF.

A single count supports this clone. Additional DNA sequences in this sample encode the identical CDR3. Written as DNA, the CDR3 is TGTGCCAGCAGTTGGACTGGCAATCAGCCCCAGCATTTT. Its translation is CASSWTGNQPQHF. This rearrangement joins TRBV12-3 or TRBV12-4 to TRBJ1-5; the D is unclear. Trimming stripped 4 bases from V and 2 bases from J, with 6 bases between. The CDR3 is made up of 13 amino acids.

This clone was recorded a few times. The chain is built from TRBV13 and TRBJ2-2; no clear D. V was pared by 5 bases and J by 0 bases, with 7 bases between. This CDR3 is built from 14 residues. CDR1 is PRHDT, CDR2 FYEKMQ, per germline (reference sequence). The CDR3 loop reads CASSPRTNTGELFF. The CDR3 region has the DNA TGTGCCAGCAGCCCAAGGACGAACACCGGGGAGCTGTTTTTT.

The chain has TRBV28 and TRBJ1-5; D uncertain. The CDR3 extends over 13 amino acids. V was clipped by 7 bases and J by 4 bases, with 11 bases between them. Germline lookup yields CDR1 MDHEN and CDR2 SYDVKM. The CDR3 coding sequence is TGTGCCAGCACCCTAAGAAGTAATCAGCCCCAGCATTTT. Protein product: CASTLRSNQPQHF.

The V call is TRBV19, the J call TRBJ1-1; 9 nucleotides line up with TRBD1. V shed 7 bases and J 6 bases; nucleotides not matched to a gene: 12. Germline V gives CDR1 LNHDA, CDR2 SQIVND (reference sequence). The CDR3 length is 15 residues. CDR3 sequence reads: CASTRGRQGVSEAFF. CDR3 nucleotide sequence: TGTGCCAGTACCCGTGGGCGACAGGGGGTTTCTGAAGCTTTCTTT.

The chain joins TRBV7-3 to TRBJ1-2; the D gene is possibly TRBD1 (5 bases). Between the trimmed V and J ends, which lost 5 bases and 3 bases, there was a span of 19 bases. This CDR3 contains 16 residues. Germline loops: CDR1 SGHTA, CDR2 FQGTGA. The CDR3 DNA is TGTGCCAGCAGCCTGAATGCCGGGACTAACCACTATGGCTACACCTTC. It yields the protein CASSLNAGTNHYGYTF.

The CDR3 is CASKPDRGMNTEAFF. For the CDR3, the DNA is TGTGCCAGCAAACCGGACAGGGGGATGAACACTGAAGCTTTCTTT. The chain employs TRBV25-1 and TRBJ1-1; TRBD1 matches 10 bases. CDR3 length equals 15 residues. The trim removed 7 bases at V and 0 bases at J, leaving 5 bases unmatched. Germline V gene data show CDR1 as MGHDK and CDR2 as SYGVNS.

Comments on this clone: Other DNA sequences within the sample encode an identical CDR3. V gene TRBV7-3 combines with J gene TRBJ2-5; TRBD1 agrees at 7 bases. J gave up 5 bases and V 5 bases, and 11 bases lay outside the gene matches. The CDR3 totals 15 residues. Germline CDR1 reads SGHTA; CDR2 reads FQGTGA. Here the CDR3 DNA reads TGTGCCAGCAGCCCGACTCCCGACAGGGCGGAGACCCAGTACTTC. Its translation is CASSPTPDRAETQYF. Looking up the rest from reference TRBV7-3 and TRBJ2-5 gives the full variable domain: GAGVSQTPSNKVTEKGKYVELRCDPISGHTALYWYRQSLGQGPEFLIYFQGTGAADDSGLPNDRFFAVRPEGSVSTLKIQRTERGDSAVYLCASSPTPDRAETQYFGPGTRLLVL.

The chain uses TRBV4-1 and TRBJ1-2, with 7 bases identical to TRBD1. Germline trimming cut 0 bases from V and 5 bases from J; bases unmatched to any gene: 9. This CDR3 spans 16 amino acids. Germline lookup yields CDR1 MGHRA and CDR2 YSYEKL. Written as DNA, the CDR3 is TGCGCCAGCAGCCAAGATGTCCAGGGGGGACTATATGGCTACACCTTC. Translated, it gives CASSQDVQGGLYGYTF.

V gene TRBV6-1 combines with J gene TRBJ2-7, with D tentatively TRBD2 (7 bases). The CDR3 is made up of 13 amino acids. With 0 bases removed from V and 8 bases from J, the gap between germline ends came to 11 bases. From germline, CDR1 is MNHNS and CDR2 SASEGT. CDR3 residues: CASSEAGGDKQYV. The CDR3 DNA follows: TGTGCCAGCAGTGAAGCGGGGGGGGACAAGCAGTACGTC.

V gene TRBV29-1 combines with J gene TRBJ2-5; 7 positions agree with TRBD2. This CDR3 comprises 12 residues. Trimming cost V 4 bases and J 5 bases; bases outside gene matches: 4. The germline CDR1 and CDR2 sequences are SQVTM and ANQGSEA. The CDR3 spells CSVGLSGETQYF. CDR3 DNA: TGCAGCGTTGGCCTTAGCGGGGAGACCCAGTACTTC.

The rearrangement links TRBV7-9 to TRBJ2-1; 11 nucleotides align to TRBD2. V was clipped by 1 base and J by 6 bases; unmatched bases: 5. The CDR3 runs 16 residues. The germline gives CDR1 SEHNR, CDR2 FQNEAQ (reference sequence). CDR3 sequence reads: CASSLEVLAGVNEQFF. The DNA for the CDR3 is TGTGCCAGCAGCTTAGAGGTACTAGCGGGAGTCAATGAGCAGTTCTTC.

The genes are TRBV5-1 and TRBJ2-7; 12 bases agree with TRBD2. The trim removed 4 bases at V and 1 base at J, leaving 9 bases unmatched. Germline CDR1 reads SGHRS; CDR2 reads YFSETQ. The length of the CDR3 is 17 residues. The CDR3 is CASSLLTSGSGSYEQYF. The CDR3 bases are TGCGCCAGCAGCCTTTTGACTAGCGGGAGTGGGTCCTACGAGCAGTACTTC.

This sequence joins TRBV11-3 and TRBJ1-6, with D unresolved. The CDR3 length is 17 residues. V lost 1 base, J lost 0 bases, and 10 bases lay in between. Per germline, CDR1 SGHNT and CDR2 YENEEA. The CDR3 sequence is CASSLGPPSSYNSPLHF. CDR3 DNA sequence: TGTGCCAGCAGCTTAGGCCCCCCGAGCTCCTATAATTCACCCCTCCACTTT.

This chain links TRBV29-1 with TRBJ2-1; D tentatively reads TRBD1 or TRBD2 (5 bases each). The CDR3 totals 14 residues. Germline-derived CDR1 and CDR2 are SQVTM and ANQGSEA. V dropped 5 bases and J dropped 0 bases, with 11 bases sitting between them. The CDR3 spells CSVSGTGSYNEQFF. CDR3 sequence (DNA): TGCAGCGTTTCCGGGACGGGCTCCTACAATGAGCAGTTCTTC.

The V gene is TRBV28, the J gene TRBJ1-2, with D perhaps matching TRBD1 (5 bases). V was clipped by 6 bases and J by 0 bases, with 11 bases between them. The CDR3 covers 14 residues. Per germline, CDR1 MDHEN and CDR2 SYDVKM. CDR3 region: CASSEGTPNYGYTF. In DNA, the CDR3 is TGTGCCAGCAGCGAGGGGACCCCTAACTATGGCTACACCTTC.